The rows below give T cell receptor beta chains drawn from one sample of a study of cytomegalovirus exposure and HLA in healthy donors. Profiling relied on immunoSEQ multiplex PCR, and the TCRdb table lists in-frame clones only, not all of them. Seen here are about 180,000 clones, roughly four fifths observed once, and the top ten hold 4.9%. The sequencing input was PBMCs. The receptors come from a young woman in good health and CMV-seropositive. Each CDR3 is given with its conserved first and last residue. The D gene is left open where the match is weak. Size is stated for part of the rows, as once, few or many counts, or as a class when the clone is expanded.

d_gene,abundance,v_gene,j_gene,CDR3aa,CDR3nt
.,.,TRBV15,TRBJ2-7,CATSSGRVYYEQYF,TGTGCCACCAGCAGCGGCAGAGTTTACTACGAGCAGTACTTC
.,.,TRBV5-1,TRBJ2-7,CASRGGNEQYF,TGCGCCAGCAGAGGAGGGAACGAGCAGTACTTC
.,.,TRBV2,TRBJ1-5,CASSGGQPNQPQHF,TGTGCCAGCAGTGGCGGTCAGCCCAATCAGCCCCAGCATTTT
.,.,TRBV5-6,TRBJ1-1,CASSSLYEGEASEAFF,TGTGCCAGCAGCTCCTTGTATGAAGGGGAAGCGTCTGAAGCTTTCTTT
.,.,TRBV28,TRBJ2-1,CATKGVGNEQFF,TGTGCCACGAAGGGGGTAGGGAATGAGCAGTTCTTC
.,.,TRBV7-2,TRBJ1-3,CASGLQGLASGNTIYF,TGTGCCAGCGGCCTACAGGGATTAGCCTCTGGAAACACCATATATTTT
.,once,TRBV6-4,TRBJ1-1,CASSDSKSTQAFF,TGTGCCAGCAGTGACTCGAAATCAACTCAAGCTTTCTTT
.,.,TRBV27,TRBJ2-1,CASSGSLNEQFF,TGTGCCAGCAGCGGTAGTCTGAATGAGCAGTTCTTC
TRBD1,.,TRBV6-5,TRBJ1-2,CASRHTGTGNYGYTF,TGTGCCAGCAGACACACCGGGACAGGAAACTATGGCTACACCTTC
.,.,TRBV2,TRBJ1-6,CASKGRQSSYNSPLHF,TGTGCCAGCAAGGGGCGCCAGAGCTCCTATAATTCACCCCTCCACTTT
TRBD1,few,TRBV28,TRBJ2-5,CASSYTGTAQETQYF,TGTGCCAGCAGTTATACTGGGACAGCCCAAGAGACCCAGTACTTC
TRBD1,.,TRBV12-5,TRBJ2-3,CASGSGDSADTQYF,TGTGCTAGTGGTTCAGGGGACAGTGCAGATACGCAGTATTTT
TRBD2,.,TRBV6-5,TRBJ2-5,CASSRGLAVQETQYF,TGTGCCAGCAGTAGGGGACTAGCGGTTCAAGAGACCCAGTACTTC
.,.,TRBV9,TRBJ1-1,CASSPRDGVPNTEAFF,TGTGCCAGCAGCCCGAGGGATGGGGTCCCGAACACTGAAGCTTTCTTT
TRBD2,.,TRBV6-1,TRBJ2-1,CATSRVSGGYNEQFF,TGTGCCACCTCCCGGGTTAGCGGGGGGTACAATGAGCAGTTCTTC
.,once,TRBV7-9,TRBJ2-7,CASSLAIYGSGDHYEQYF,TGTGCCAGCAGCTTAGCGATATATGGGTCAGGCGACCACTACGAGCAGTACTTC